The sequence of this T cell receptor (beta chain) was determined in a study of T cell repertoires in cytomegalovirus infection (dated by TCRdb to about 2019). Study-wide context: Alongside well-studied HLA-B-restricted epitopes, the peptide stimulations were aimed at recently identified HLA-C-restricted CMV epitopes, whose presentation resists viral immunomodulation. Because public TCR beta signatures pointed to carriage of CMV infection together with the matching HLA type, the HLA type of each donor mattered for the analysis.

The treatment or condition label of this sample denotes: in vitro stimulation with specific CMV peptide epitopes to enrich CMV-specific T cells. Points the paper makes about the study in general: In both this cohort and an independent roughly 330-donor cohort, the cumulative frequency of public TCR beta family members distinguished carriers of CMV infection plus the relevant HLA type. In the ex vivo response, HLA-C-restricted CMV-specific TCR beta clonotypes were dominant, and in two of eight donors the single most frequent clonotype came from this HLA-C-restricted group.

As to this clonotype: The antigen it recognizes is unknown. No much larger clonotype is one base removed from it; base qualities were not supplied.

Sequencing was performed on an Illumina HiSeq 1500. TCRdb ran its own pipeline on the public reads, namely fastp trimming at Q25 and MiXCR clone calling, and kept in-frame beta chains. When rows share a CDR3 protein, they turn into one entry using the most common DNA and genes. This sample lists approximately 500,000 distinct CDR3 sequences; around 30% were detected once. 15% to 20% of the sample rests with the top ten. Including cysteine and phenylalanine, the CDR3 has 12 amino acids. Only the CDR3 DNA is retained, 36 bases long and in frame from the first base. Based on the germline V gene (reference sequence), the CDR1 and CDR2 sequences are DFQATT and SNEGSKA. Trimming costs V 1 base and J 4 bases, and their ends lie 6 bases apart.

The chain couples TRBV20-1 to TRBJ2-3; a confident D gene designation cannot be given. The material was cultured PBMCs, obtained from culture after CMV antigen stimulation. This clonotype originated in a human donor in good health (CMV status not recorded). Some clones in this sample may be carry-over from other donors' samples. At the DNA level, the sequence is TGCAGTGCTAGAGGGGTAGCAGATACGCAGTATTTT. This codes for CSARGVADTQYF.